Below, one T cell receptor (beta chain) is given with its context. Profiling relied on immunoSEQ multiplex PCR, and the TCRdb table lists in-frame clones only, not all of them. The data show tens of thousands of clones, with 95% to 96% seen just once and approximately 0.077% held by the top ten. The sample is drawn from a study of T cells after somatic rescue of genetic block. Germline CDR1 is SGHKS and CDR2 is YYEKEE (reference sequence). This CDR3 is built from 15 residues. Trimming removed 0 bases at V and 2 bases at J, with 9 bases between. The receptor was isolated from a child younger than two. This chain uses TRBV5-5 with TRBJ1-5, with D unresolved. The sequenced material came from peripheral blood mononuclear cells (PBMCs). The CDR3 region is CASSLAVHGNQPQHF. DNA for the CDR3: TGTGCCAGCAGCTTGGCCGTACACGGCAATCAGCCCCAGCATTTT.